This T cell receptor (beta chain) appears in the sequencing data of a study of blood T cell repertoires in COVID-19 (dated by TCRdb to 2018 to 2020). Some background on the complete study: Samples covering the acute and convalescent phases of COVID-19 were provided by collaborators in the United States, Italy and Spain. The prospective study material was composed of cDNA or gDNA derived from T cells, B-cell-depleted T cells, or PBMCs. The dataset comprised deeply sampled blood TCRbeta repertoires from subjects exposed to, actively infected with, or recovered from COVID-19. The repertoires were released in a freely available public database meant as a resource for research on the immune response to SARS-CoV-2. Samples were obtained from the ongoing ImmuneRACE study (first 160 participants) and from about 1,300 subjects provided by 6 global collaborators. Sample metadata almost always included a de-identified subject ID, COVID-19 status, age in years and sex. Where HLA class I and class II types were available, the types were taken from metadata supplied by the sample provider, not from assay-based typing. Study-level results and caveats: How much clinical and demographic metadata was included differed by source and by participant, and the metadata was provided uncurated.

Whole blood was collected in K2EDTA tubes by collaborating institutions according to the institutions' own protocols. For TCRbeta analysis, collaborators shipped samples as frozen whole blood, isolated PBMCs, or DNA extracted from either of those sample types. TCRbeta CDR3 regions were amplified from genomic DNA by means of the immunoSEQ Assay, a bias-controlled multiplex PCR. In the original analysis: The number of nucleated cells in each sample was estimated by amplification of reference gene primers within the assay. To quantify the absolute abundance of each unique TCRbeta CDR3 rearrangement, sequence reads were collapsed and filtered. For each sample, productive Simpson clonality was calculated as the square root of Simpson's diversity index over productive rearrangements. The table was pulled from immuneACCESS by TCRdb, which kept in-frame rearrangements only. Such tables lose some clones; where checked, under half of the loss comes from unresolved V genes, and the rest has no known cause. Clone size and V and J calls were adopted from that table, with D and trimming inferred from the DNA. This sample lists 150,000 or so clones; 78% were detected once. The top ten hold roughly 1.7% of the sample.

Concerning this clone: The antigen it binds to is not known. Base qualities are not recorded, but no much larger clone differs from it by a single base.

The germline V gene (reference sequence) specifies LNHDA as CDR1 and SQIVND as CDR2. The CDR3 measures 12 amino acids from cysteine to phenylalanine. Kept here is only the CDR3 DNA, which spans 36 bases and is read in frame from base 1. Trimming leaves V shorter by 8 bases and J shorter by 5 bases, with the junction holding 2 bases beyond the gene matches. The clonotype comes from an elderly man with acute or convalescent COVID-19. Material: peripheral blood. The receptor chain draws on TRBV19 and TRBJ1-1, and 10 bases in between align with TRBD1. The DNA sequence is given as TGTGCCAGTCGGACAGGGGGGACTGAAGCTTTCTTT. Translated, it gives CASRTGGTEAFF.